These T cell receptor beta chains were read from a single sample in a study of T cells in Graves' hyperthyroidism and ophthalmopathy. Each CDR3 protein is one row after TCRdb ran MiXCR on the multiplex PCR reads. The sample records more than 75,000 distinct CDR3 sequences, 51% being singletons. The sequenced material came from blood. The source is a woman aged 40 to 50 with Graves' hyperthyroidism. CDR3s include the opening cysteine and the closing phenylalanine or tryptophan. Fields, in order: J gene, D gene, clone size, V gene, CDR3 DNA, CDR3 protein. A D gene is named only where the DNA matches it firmly. Clone size is not always given. Where it is, it says once, few, many or a class for expanded clones.

>TRBJ1-1|NA|NA|TRBV7-9
TGTGCCAGCAGTTGGGGAATGAACACTGGAGCTTTCTTT
CASSWGMNTGAFF
>TRBJ2-5|TRBD2|NA|TRBV13
TGTGCCAGCAGCAAGGCGGGGGGAGCCAAGAAGACCCAGTACTTC
CASSKAGGAKKTQYF
>TRBJ2-7|NA|NA|TRBV7-9
TGTGCCAGCAGCTTAGGGGATGGCTACGAGCAGTACTTC
CASSLGDGYEQYF
>TRBJ1-1|NA|NA|TRBV6-2/TRBV6-3
TGTGCCAGCAGTTCGAGGCCCCTTGGCACTGAAGCTTTCTTT
CASSSRPLGTEAFF
>TRBJ1-4|NA|NA|TRBV10-3
TGTGCCATCAGTCCCGGGGAAGAGGGAAAACTGTTTTTT
CAISPGEEGKLFF
>TRBJ1-5|NA|medium-sized|TRBV9
TGTGCCAGCAGCGTAGGTGGGCACGGACAGCCCCAGCATTTT
CASSVGGHGQPQHF
>TRBJ2-2|TRBD1|many|TRBV19
TGTGCCAGTACCCGGACAGGTCCAACCGGGGAGCTGTTTTTT
CASTRTGPTGELFF
>TRBJ2-7|NA|NA|TRBV7-6
TGTGCCAGCAGCCAGAATGGCGGGGCCCCTCCGAGCGAGCAGTACTTC
CASSQNGGAPPSEQYF
>TRBJ1-1|NA|many|TRBV29-1
TGCAGCGTTGGGGGGTGGAGAGTGAACACTGAAGCTTTCTTT
CSVGGWRVNTEAFF
>TRBJ2-3|TRBD2|NA|TRBV7-9
TGTGCCAGCTCATCGGGAGGACTTTCGGATACGCAGTATTTT
CASSSGGLSDTQYF
>TRBJ2-2|NA|many|TRBV29-1
TGCAGCGCAGGGGGGGGGCGGGCCGGGGAGCTGTTTTTT
CSAGGGRAGELFF
>TRBJ2-2|TRBD2|NA|TRBV10-2
TGCGCCAGCAGTGAGTCGACTAGCGGGAGGGACACCGGGGAGCTGTTTTTT
CASSESTSGRDTGELFF
>TRBJ1-2|NA|many|TRBV20-1
TGCAGTGCCCCTCCCAATCGGCCACCCTATGGCTACACCTTC
CSAPPNRPPYGYTF
>TRBJ2-5|NA|many|TRBV7-9
TGTGCCAGCAGCTTATATGGGGGGGCCGGGACTTTCTTCTTC
CASSLYGGAGTFFF
>TRBJ1-2|TRBD1|many|TRBV12-3/TRBV12-4
TGTGCCAGCAGCCTACAGGGGTTCTTTGGCTACACCTTC
CASSLQGFFGYTF
>TRBJ1-1|NA|few|TRBV29-1
TGCAGCGTTGTGGGGGGAACGGGCACTGAAGCTTTCTTT
CSVVGGTGTEAFF
>TRBJ2-3|NA|few|TRBV5-8
TGTGCCAGCAGCTTGGTTTCTAGCACAGATACGCAGTATTTT
CASSLVSSTDTQYF
>TRBJ2-3|NA|many|TRBV29-1
TGCAGCGCGGCTGGAGCAGCTACGCAGTATTTT
CSAAGAATQYF
>TRBJ2-3|TRBD2|NA|TRBV20-1
TGCAGTGCTAGAGATCTAGCGGGAGGGCTAGATACGCAGTATTTT
CSARDLAGGLDTQYF
>TRBJ2-7|TRBD1|NA|TRBV20-1
TGCAGTGCTAGAGTTGGGGGCCCCTGGGACAGGGGGTTGAGGTCCTACGAGCAGTACTTC
CSARVGGPWDRGLRSYEQYF
>TRBJ1-6|NA|NA|TRBV7-9
TGTGCCAGCAGCCAATGGGAGACTGAGAATAATTCACCCCTCCACTTT
CASSQWETENNSPLHF
>TRBJ1-2|NA|many|TRBV7-9
TGTGCCAGCAGCCGGCTGGATAGTTCTTCCCCACCCGGTGGCTACACCTTC
CASSRLDSSSPPGGYTF
>TRBJ1-3|NA|NA|TRBV7-3
TGTGCCAGCAGTGAACTAGCGGGGGGAGCCAAGAAGACCATATATTTT
CASSELAGGAKKTIYF
>TRBJ1-3|TRBD1|once|TRBV10-3
TGTGCCATCACTGCCGGGGACAGGGACACCATATATTTT
CAITAGDRDTIYF
>TRBJ2-7|TRBD2|NA|TRBV10-3
TGTGCTATCACCGGGACTAGCGGCTGGGACGAGCAGTACTTC
CAITGTSGWDEQYF
>TRBJ2-7|TRBD1|many|TRBV4-2
TGTGCCAGCAGCCGAGGGGACAGCAGTGGGGAGCAGTACTTC
CASSRGDSSGEQYF
>TRBJ2-7|NA|many|TRBV6-5
TGTGCCAGCAGTTACTTTGGCAACGAGCAGTACTTC
CASSYFGNEQYF
>TRBJ1-2|NA|NA|TRBV28
TGTGCCAGCAGTTTACCAGGGCATGGCTACACCTTC
CASSLPGHGYTF
>TRBJ1-2|NA|many|TRBV3-1
TGTGCCAGCAGCCAAGAGGGTGGTAGCTATGGCTACACCTTC
CASSQEGGSYGYTF
>TRBJ2-2|NA|NA|TRBV19
TGTGCCAGTGACGCAGCTACCGGGGAGCTGTTTTTT
CASDAATGELFF
>TRBJ2-7|NA|many|TRBV11-1
TGTGCCAGCAGCTTATCCCCGAAATCGCCCTCCTACGAGCAGTACTTC
CASSLSPKSPSYEQYF
>TRBJ2-7|TRBD2|many|TRBV7-2
TGTGCCAGCAGCAAAACTAGCGGGAGGACCTACGAGCAGTACTTC
CASSKTSGRTYEQYF
>TRBJ1-5|NA|many|TRBV28
TGTGCCAGCAGTCAGGGACCCGGAGGCAATCAGCCCCAGCATTTT
CASSQGPGGNQPQHF
>TRBJ1-2|NA|NA|TRBV15
TGTGCCACCAGCAGCCAATATCAGGGGAGCTATGGCTACACCTTC
CATSSQYQGSYGYTF
>TRBJ2-7|TRBD2|many|TRBV12-3/TRBV12-4
TGTGCCAGCAGTCCAGGGGGACTAGCGGGAGCATACGAGCAGTACTTC
CASSPGGLAGAYEQYF
>TRBJ1-2|NA|NA|TRBV5-1
TGCGCCAGCAGCCAAGTTTGGATGAACGGCTACACCTTC
CASSQVWMNGYTF
>TRBJ2-5|NA|few|TRBV7-2
TGTGCCAGCAGCTTTGGAGGGGGTGGGGAGACCCAGTACTTC
CASSFGGGGETQYF
>TRBJ2-7|NA|once|TRBV7-3
TGTGCCAGCAGCTTAGGGAATTTCGACGAGCAGTACTTC
CASSLGNFDEQYF
>TRBJ2-7|NA|many|TRBV9
TGTGCCAGCAGCGTAGCGGGGACAGCGGGCTACGAGCAGTACTTC
CASSVAGTAGYEQYF
>TRBJ1-2|TRBD1|many|TRBV14
TGTGCCAGCAGCCAAGATATAGGCCCCGACAGGGGTAGCTATGGCTACACCTTC
CASSQDIGPDRGSYGYTF
>TRBJ1-1|NA|many|TRBV29-1
TGCAGCGTTGAATCGCCGGACAGTGAAGCTTTCTTT
CSVESPDSEAFF
>TRBJ1-5|NA|many|TRBV13
TGTGCCAGCAGCTCCGGGTATAGCAATCAGCCCCAGCATTTT
CASSSGYSNQPQHF
>TRBJ2-3|TRBD1|once|TRBV7-8
TGTGCCAGCAGTGATTCGGGGGGACAGGGGGCTACAGATACGCAGTATTTT
CASSDSGGQGATDTQYF
>TRBJ1-4|TRBD1|NA|TRBV6-6
TGTGCCAGCAGTTATGAGACAGGGGGAAGGACTAATGAAAAACTGTTTTTT
CASSYETGGRTNEKLFF
>TRBJ1-1|TRBD1|few|TRBV10-3
TGTGCCAGCAGTTACTCTGGACAGGTACACCTGAACACTGAAGCTTTCTTT
CASSYSGQVHLNTEAFF
>TRBJ2-5|NA|once|TRBV5-1
TGCGCCAGCAGCTTGTACCGGGAGACCCAGTACTTC
CASSLYRETQYF
>TRBJ2-5|TRBD2|many|TRBV20-1
TGCAGTGGCGCCGGGAGCGGGAGGGAGACCCAGTACTTC
CSGAGSGRETQYF
>TRBJ1-5|NA|few|TRBV20-1
TGCAGGCCCCCCGATCAGCCCCAGCATTTT
CRPPDQPQHF
>TRBJ2-2|TRBD2|NA|TRBV7-8
TGTGCCACCAGTGAGCGGGACGGGACCGGGGAGCTGTCTTGG
CATSERDGTGELSW
>TRBJ2-2|TRBD1|NA|TRBV29-1
TGCAGCTTTACAGGGGTTACCGGGGAGCTGTTTTTT
CSFTGVTGELFF